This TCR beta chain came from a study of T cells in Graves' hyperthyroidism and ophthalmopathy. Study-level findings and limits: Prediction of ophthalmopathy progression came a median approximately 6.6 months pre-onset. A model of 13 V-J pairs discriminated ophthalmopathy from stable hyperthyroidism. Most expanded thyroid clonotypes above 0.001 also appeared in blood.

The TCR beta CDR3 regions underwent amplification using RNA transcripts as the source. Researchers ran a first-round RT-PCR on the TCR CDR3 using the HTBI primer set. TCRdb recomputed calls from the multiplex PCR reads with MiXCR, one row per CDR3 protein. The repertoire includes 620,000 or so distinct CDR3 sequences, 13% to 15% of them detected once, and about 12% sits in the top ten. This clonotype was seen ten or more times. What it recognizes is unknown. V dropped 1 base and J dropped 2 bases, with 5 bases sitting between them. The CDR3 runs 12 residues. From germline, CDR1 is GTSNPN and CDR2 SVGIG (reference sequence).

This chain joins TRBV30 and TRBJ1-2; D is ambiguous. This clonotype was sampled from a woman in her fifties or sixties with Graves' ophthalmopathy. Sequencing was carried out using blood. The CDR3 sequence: CAWSGRNYGYTF. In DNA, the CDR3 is TGTGCCTGGAGTGGCAGGAACTATGGCTACACCTTC.